This T cell receptor (beta chain) was identified in a study of shared clonotypes between healthy human individuals. Clones were sequenced by immunoSEQ multiplex PCR, and TCRdb holds only the in-frame ones, with some missing. Of approximately 2.5 million clones in the sample, over 85% were seen once. Deletions cut 1 base from V and 4 bases from J, with 14 bases between. The CDR3 contains 15 residues. CDR1 and CDR2 from the germline V gene are SGDLS and YYNGEE. Sequenced material: naive CD4+ T cells from PBMCs. The subset was: CD45RA+ positively selected. The receptor comes from a man aged 18 to 29 in good health. Some clones in this sample may be carry-over from other donors' samples. The genes are TRBV9 and TRBJ1-1; no firm D call. CDR3 sequence: CASSVKPTRGTEAFF. DNA for the CDR3: TGTGCCAGCAGCGTAAAACCCACACGCGGCACTGAAGCTTTCTTT.